This T cell receptor (beta chain) was recorded in a study of response to subunit inactivated influenza vaccine. The CDR3 totals 15 residues. Per germline, CDR1 SGHRS and CDR2 YFSETQ. Trimming took 4 bases from V and 2 from J, leaving 14 bases between them. TCRdb reprocessed the RT-PCR reads with MiXCR, giving one entry per CDR3 protein. Of a few hundred thousand distinct CDR3 sequences listed, less than 15% are singletons. General study results and limits: The authors offered the suggestion that each seasonal influenza vaccination recruits few new T cells.

This clonotype has just a few counts. Its antigen is currently unknown. V is TRBV5-1 and J is TRBJ2-3; D perhaps matches TRBD1 (6 bases). The sequence was collected from a man over 45 who received an inactivated influenza vaccine. The input for sequencing was PBMCs from blood, taken roughly 12 days after vaccination. The CDR3 nucleotides are TGCGCCAGCAGCGGGTCGCAGGGGATCACAGATACGCAGTATTTT. It encodes CASSGSQGITDTQYF.